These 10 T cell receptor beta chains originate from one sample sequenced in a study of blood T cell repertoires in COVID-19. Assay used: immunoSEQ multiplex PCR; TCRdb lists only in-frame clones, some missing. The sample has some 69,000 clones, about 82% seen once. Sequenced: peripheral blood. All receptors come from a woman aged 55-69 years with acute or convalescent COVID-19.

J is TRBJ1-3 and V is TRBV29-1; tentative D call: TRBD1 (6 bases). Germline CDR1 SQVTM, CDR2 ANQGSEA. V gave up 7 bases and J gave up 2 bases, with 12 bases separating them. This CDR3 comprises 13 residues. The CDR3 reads CSAGTNTGNTIYF. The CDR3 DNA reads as TGCAGCGCCGGGACAAACACTGGAAACACCATATATTTT.

The CDR3 is CASSEGARVFGGYTF. DNA of the CDR3: TGTGCCAGCAGTGAAGGCGCCAGGGTCTTTGGTGGCTACACCTTC. The rearrangement links TRBV6-1 to TRBJ1-2; possible D gene TRBD1, 5 bases. The germline V and J ends were trimmed by 1 base and 7 bases, with 16 bases remaining between them. The CDR3 spans 15 residues. CDR1 and CDR2 (germline): MNHNS, SASEGT.

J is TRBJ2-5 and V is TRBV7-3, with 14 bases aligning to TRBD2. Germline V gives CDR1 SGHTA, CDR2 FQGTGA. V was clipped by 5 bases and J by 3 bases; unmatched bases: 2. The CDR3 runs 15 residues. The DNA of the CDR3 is TGTGCCAGCAGCGTGGGACTAGCGGGAGAAGAGACCCAGTACTTC. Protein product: CASSVGLAGEETQYF.

The CDR3 region has the DNA TGTGCCAGCAGCTCAGGGGGGAGCCTTAATTCACCCCTCCACTTT. Residues: CASSSGGSLNSPLHF. V gene TRBV9 combines with J gene TRBJ1-6; 7 nucleotides align to TRBD1. The CDR3 spans 15 residues. The germline gives CDR1 SGDLS, CDR2 YYNGEE. J gave up 6 bases and V 4 bases, and 7 bases lay outside the gene matches.

The CDR3 sequence is CASSTFMTGSTETQYF. For the CDR3, the DNA is TGTGCCAGCAGCACATTTATGACAGGGTCGACGGAGACCCAGTACTTC. This rearrangement joins TRBV11-2 to TRBJ2-5; 7 bases agree with TRBD1. The CDR3 length is 16 residues. The germline gives CDR1 SGHAT, CDR2 FQNNGV. V trimming: 5 bases; J trimming: 5 bases; junction bases outside the gene matches: 14.

The CDR3 loop reads CSVAGISYEQYF. CDR3 bases: TGCAGCGTTGCCGGGATCTCCTACGAGCAGTACTTC. The V and J genes are TRBV29-1 and TRBJ2-7; D is possibly TRBD2 (5 bases). Trimming removed 4 bases at V and 0 bases at J, with 7 bases between. The CDR3 has 12 residues. The V gene's germline CDR1 is SQVTM and CDR2 ANQGSEA.

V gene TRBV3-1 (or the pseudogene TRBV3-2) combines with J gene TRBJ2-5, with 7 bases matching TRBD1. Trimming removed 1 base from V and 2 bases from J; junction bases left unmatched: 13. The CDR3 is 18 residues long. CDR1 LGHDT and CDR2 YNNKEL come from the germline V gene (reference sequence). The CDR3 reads CASSQGLPGTAKQETQYF. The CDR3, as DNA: TGTGCCAGCAGCCAAGGACTCCCGGGGACAGCGAAGCAAGAGACCCAGTACTTC.

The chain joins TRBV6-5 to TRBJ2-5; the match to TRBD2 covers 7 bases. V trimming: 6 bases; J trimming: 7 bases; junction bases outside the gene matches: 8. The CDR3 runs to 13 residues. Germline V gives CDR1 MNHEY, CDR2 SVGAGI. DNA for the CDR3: TGTGCCAGCAGGGGGGGGATCCCCACGACCCAGTACTTC. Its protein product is CASRGGIPTTQYF.

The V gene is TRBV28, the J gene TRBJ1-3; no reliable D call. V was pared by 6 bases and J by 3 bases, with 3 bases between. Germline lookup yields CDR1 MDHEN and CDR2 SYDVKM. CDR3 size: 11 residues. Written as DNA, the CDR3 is TGTGCCAGCAGCCTTGGAAACACCATATATTTT. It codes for CASSLGNTIYF.

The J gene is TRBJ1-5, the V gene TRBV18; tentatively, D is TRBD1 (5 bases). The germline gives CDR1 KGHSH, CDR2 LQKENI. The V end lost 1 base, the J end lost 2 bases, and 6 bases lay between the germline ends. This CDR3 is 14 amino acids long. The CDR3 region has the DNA TGTGCCAGCTCACCACAGACAGGCAATCAGCCCCAGCATTTT. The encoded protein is CASSPQTGNQPQHF.